This T cell receptor (beta chain) comes out of a study of T-cell memory formation after mild COVID-19. TCRdb called the 5' RACE reads again in MiXCR, with one record for every CDR3 protein. The profile covers some 45,000 distinct CDR3 sequences, with 27% appearing a single time and about 41% taken by the ten largest. Germline-derived CDR1 and CDR2 are SGHRS and YFSETQ. V was cut by 4 bases and J by 4 bases, with 18 bases left in between. CDR3 length: 17 residues. This clonotype was sampled from a man aged 18 to 30 who had mild COVID-19 (a few samples of this study predate the infection). Cell type and time point are not known. The chain employs TRBV5-1 and TRBJ2-6, with D unclear. Sequenced: PBMCs or a T cell subset sorted from them (not recorded which). The CDR3 sequence is CASSLSPGVSGANVLTF. The CDR3 nucleotides are TGCGCCAGCAGCCTTTCACCTGGGGTTTCCGGGGCCAACGTCCTGACTTTC.